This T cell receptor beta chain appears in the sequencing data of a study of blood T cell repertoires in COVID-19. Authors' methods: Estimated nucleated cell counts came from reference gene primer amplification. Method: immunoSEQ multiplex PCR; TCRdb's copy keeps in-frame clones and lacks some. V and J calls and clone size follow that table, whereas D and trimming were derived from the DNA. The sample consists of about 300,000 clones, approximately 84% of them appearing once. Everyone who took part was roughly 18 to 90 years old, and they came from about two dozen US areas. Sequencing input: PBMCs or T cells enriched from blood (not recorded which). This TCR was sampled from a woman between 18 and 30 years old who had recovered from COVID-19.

CDR3 region: CASSSLDWLNTEAFF. As DNA, the CDR3 is TGTGCCAGCAGCTCTCTGGACTGGCTGAACACTGAAGCTTTCTTT. The genes are TRBV7-2 and TRBJ1-1; no clear D gene. Germline CDR1 is SGHTA and CDR2 is FQGNSA. The V end was cut by 4 bases, the J end by 0 bases, with 12 bases between. The CDR3 has 15 amino acids. Full variable domain (rest looked up from reference TRBV7-2 and TRBJ1-1): GAGVSQSPSNKVTEKGKDVELRCDPISGHTALYWYRQSLGQGLEFLIYFQGNSAPDKSGLPSDRFSAERTGGSVSTLTIQRTQQEDSAVYLCASSSLDWLNTEAFFGQGTRLTVV.